This T cell receptor (beta chain) was found in a study of identical twins. Trimming shortened V by 1 base and J by 2 bases, and 12 bases separated the two germline ends. This CDR3 contains 16 residues. Germline V gives CDR1 SGHRS, CDR2 YFSETQ. Comments on this clonotype: Its antigen is not identified.

TCRdb ran MiXCR on the 5' RACE reads and lists one entry per CDR3 protein. The data contain nearly 650,000 distinct CDR3 sequences, roughly 7.2% of them singletons. Overall study results and limits: Models predicted too little out-of-frame TCR alpha sharing in monozygotic twins. Conclusions came from cross-sectional statistical analysis, not from following the same donors.

These data were also reused for a study on yellow fever vaccine responses in identical twins.

The sample taken for sequencing was PBMCs. This sequence was found in a woman younger than 30 in good health. The chain uses TRBV5-1 and TRBJ2-2; TRBD2 might be the D (6 bases). CDR3 in amino acids: CASSLKAGTNTGELFF. CDR3 sequence (DNA): TGCGCCAGCAGCTTGAAGGCGGGAACCAACACCGGGGAGCTGTTTTTT.